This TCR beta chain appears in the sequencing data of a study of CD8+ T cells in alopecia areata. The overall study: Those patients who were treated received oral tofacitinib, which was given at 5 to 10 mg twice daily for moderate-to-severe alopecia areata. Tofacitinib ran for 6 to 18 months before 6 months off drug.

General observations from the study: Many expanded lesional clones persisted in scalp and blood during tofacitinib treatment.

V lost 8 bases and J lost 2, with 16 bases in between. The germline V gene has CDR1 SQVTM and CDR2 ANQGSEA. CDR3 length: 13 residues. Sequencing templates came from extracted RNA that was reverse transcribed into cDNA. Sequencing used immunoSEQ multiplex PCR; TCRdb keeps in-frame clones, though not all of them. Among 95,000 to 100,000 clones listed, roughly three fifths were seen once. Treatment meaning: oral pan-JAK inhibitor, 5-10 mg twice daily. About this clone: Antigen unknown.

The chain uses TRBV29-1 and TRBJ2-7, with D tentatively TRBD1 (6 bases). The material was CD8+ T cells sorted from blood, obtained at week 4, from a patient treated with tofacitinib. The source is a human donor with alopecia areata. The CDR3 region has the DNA TGCAGCATTTCCGGGACAACCACCTACGAGCAGTACTTC. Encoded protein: CSISGTTTYEQYF.